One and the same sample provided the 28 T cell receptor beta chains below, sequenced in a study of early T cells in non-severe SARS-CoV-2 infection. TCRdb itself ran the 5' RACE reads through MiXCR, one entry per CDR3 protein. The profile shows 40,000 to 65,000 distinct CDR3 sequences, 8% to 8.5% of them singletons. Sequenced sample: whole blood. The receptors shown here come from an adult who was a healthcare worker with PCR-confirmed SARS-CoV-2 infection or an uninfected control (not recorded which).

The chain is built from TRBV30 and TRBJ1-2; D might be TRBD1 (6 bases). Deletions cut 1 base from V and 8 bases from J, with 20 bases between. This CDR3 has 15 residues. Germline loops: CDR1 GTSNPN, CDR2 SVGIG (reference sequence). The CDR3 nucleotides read TGTGCCTGGAGTGCTTTATACCCAGGGGTCAGGGGCTACACCTTC. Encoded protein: CAWSALYPGVRGYTF.

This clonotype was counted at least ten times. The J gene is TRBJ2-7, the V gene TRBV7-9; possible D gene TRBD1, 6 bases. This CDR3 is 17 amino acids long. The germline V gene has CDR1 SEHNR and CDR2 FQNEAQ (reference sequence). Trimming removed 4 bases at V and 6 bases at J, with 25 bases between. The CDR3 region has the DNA TGTGCCAGCAGCTCCACCGAGATGGACAGATACCCACTCGAGCAGTACTTC. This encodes CASSSTEMDRYPLEQYF. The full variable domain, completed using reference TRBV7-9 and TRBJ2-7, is DTGVSQNPRHKITKRGQNVTFRCDPISEHNRLYWYRQTLGQGPEFLTYFQNEAQLEKSRLLSDRFSAERPKGSFSTLEIQRTEQGDSAMYLCASSSTEMDRYPLEQYFGPGTRLTVT.

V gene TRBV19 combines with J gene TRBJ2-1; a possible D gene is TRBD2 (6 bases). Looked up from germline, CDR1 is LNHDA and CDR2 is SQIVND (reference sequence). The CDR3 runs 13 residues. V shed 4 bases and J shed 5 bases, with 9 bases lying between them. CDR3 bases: TGTGCCAGTAGTACGGGGGAACACAATGAGCAGTTCTTC. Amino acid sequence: CASSTGEHNEQFF.

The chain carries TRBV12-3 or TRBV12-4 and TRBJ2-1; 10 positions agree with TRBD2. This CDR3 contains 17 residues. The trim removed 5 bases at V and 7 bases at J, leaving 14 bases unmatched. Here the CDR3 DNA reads TGTGCCAGCAGTCGGGTCCAGCGGGAGGGCAATCGGAATGAGCAGTTCTTC. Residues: CASSRVQREGNRNEQFF.

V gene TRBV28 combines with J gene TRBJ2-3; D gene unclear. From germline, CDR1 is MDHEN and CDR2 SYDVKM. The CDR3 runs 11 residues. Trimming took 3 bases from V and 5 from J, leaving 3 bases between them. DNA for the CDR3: TGTGCCAGCAGTTTGCTAGATACGCAGTATTTT. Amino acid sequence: CASSLLDTQYF.

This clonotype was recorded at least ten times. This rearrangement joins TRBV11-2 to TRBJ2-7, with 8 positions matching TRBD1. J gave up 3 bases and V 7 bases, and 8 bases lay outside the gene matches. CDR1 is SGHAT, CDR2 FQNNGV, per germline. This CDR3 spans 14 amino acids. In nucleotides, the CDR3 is TGTGCCAGCAACTACAGGGGGGTGAGCTACGAGCAGTACTTC. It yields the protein CASNYRGVSYEQYF.

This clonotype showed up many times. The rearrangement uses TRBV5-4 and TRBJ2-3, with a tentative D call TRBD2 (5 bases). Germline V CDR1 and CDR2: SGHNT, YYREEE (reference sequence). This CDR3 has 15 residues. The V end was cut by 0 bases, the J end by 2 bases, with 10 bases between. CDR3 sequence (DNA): TGTGCCAGCAGCTTGGCCGGGGTGGTCACAGATACGCAGTATTTT. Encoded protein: CASSLAGVVTDTQYF.

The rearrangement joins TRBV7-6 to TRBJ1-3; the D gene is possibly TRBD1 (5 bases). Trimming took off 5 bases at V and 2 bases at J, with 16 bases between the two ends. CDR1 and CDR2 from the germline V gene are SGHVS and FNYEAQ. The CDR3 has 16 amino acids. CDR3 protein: CASSRLGEVPGNTIYF. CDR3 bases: TGTGCCAGCAGCCGGTTAGGGGAAGTCCCTGGAAACACCATATATTTT.

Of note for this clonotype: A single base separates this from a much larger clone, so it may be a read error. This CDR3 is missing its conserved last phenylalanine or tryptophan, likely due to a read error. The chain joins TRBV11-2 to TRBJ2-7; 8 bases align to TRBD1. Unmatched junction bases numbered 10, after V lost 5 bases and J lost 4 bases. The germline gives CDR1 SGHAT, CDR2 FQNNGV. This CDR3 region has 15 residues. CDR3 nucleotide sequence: TGTGCCAGCAGCCCGCTGACAGGGGAGACATACGAGCAGTACTAC. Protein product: CASSPLTGETYEQYY.

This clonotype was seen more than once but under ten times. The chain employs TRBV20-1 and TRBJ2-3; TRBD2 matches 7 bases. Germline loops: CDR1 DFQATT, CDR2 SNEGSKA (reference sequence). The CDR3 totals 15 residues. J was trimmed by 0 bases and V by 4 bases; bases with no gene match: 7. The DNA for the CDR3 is TGCAGTGCTACCGCGACTAGCCGAAGCACAGATACGCAGTATTTT. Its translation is CSATATSRSTDTQYF.

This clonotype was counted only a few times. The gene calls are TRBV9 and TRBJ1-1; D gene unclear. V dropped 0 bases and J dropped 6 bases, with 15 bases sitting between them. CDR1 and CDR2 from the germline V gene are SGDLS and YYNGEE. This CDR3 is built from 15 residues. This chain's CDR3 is CASSVGQVPVPEAFF. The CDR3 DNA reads TGTGCCAGCAGCGTAGGTCAGGTTCCCGTTCCTGAAGCTTTCTTT.

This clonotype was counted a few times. CDR3 sequence: CASSQGGTQYF. The CDR3 region has the DNA TGTGCCAGCAGCCAGGGCGGGACCCAGTACTTC. The chain uses TRBV4-2 and TRBJ2-5; the D is unclear. The CDR3 covers 11 residues. Germline V gives CDR1 LGHNA, CDR2 YNFKEQ. Between the trimmed V and J ends, which lost 3 bases and 7 bases, there was a span of 6 bases.

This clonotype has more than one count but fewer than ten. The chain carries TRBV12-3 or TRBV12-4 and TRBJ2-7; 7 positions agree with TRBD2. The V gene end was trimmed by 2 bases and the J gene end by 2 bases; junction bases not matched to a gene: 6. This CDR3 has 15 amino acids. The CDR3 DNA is TGTGCCAGCAGTTTATGGTGGGAGGGAACCTACGAGCAGTACTTC. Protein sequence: CASSLWWEGTYEQYF.

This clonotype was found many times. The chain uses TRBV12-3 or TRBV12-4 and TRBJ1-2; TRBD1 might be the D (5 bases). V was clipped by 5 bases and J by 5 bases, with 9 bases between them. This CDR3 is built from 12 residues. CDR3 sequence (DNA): TGTGCCAGCAGTACCGGGGGGTATGGCTACACCTTC. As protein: CASSTGGYGYTF.

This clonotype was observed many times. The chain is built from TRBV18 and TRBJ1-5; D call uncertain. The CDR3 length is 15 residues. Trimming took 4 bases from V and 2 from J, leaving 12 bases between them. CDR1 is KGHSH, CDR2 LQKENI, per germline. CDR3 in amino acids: CASSQDRLGNQPQHF. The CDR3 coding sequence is TGTGCCAGCTCACAGGATCGTTTGGGCAATCAGCCCCAGCATTTT.

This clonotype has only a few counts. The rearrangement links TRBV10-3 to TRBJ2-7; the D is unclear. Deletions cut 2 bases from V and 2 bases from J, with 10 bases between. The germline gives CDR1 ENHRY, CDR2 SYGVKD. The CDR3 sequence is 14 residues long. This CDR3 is CAISEREGPYEQYF. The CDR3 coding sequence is TGTGCCATCAGTGAGAGGGAAGGTCCCTACGAGCAGTACTTC.

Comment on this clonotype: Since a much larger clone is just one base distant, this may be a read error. The CDR3 DNA reads as TGTGCCAGCAGCCAGACAGGGAACGGATCACCCCTCCACTTT. Translated, it gives CASSQTGNGSPLHF. V and J are TRBV12-3 or TRBV12-4 and TRBJ1-6, with 7 bases lining up with TRBD1. The V segment lost 6 bases and the J segment 10 bases; nucleotides outside the gene matches: 9. The CDR3 contains 14 residues.

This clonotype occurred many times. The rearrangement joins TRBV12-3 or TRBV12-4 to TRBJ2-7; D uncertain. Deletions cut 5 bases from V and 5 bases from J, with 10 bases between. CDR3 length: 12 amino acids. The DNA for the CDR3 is TGTGCCAGCAGTCTGAGACCTAACGAGCAGTACTTC. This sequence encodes CASSLRPNEQYF.

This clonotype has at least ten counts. This CDR3 reads CSATSFSGRAYEQYF. In DNA, the CDR3 is TGCAGTGCTACTTCGTTCTCGGGACGGGCCTACGAGCAGTACTTC. The rearrangement joins TRBV20-1 to TRBJ2-7, with D perhaps being TRBD1 or TRBD2 (5 bases each). From germline, CDR1 is DFQATT and CDR2 SNEGSKA (reference sequence). CDR3 length: 15 residues. The V end lost 4 bases, the J end lost 2 bases, and 18 bases lay between the germline ends.

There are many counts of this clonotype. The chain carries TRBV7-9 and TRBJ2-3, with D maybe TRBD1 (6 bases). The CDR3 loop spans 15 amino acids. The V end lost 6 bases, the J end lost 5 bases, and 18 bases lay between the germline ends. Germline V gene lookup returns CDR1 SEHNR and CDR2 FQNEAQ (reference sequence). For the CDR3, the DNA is TGTGCCAGCAGATCACCGGGACAAAGATTAGATACGCAGTATTTT. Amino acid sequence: CASRSPGQRLDTQYF.

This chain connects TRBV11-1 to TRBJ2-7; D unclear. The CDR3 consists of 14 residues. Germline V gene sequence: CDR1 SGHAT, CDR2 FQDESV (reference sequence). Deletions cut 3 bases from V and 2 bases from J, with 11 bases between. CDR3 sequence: CASSLLQTAYEQYF. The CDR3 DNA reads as TGTGCCAGCAGCTTGTTACAGACCGCCTACGAGCAGTACTTC.

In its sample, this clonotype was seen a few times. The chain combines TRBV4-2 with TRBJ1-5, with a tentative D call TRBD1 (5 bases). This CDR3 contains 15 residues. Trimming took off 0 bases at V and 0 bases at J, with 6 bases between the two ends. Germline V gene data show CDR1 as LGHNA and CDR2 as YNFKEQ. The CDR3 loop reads CASSQEGVSNQPQHF. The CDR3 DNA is TGTGCCAGCAGCCAAGAGGGGGTTAGCAATCAGCCCCAGCATTTT.

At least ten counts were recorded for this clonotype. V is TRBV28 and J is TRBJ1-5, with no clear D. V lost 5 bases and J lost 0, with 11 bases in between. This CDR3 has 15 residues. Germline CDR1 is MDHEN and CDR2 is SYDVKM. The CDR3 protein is CASSHQLYSNQPQHF. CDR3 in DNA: TGTGCCAGCAGTCACCAGCTCTATAGCAATCAGCCCCAGCATTTT.

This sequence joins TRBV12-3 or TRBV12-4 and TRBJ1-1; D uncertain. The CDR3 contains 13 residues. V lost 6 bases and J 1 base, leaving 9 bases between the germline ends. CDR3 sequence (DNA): TGTGCCAGCAGATGGTTGCCGAACACTGAAGCTTTCTTT. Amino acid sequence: CASRWLPNTEAFF.

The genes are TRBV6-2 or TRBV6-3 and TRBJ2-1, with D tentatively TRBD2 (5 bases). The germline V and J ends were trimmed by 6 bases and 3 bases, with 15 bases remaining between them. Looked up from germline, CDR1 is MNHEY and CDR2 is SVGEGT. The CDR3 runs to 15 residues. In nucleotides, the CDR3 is TGTGCCAGCAGCAAGTCCATCCGGGGCTACAATGAGCAGTTCTTC. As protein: CASSKSIRGYNEQFF.

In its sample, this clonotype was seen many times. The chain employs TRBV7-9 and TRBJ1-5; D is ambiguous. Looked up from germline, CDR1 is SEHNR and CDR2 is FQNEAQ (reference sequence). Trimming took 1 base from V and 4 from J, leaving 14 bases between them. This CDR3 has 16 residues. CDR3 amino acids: CASSLGKGRANQPQHF. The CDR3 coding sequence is TGTGCCAGCAGCTTAGGAAAAGGACGGGCTAATCAGCCCCAGCATTTT.

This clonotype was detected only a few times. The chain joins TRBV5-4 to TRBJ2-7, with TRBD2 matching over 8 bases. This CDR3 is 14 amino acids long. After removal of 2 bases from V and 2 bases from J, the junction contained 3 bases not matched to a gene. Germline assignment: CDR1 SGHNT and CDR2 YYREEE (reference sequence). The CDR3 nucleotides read TGTGCCAGCAGCTTCCAGCGGGAGCCCTACGAGCAGTACTTC. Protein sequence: CASSFQREPYEQYF.

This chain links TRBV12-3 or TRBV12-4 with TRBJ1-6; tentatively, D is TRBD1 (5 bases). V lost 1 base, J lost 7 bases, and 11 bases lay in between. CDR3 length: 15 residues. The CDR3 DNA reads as TGTGCCAGCAGTTTAGGCGGGGGGGACAATTCACCCCTCCACTTT. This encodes CASSLGGGDNSPLHF.